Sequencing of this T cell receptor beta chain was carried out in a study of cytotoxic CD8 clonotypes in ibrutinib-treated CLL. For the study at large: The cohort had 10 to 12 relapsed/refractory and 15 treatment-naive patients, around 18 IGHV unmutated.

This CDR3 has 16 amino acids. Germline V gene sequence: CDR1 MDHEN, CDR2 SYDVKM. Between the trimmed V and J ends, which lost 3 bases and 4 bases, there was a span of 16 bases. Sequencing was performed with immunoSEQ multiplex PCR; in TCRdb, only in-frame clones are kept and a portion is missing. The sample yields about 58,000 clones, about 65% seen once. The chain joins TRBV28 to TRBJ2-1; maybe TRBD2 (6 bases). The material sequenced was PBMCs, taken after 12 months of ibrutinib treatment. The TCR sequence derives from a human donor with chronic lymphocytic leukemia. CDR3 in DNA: TGTGCCAGCAGTTTCGTAAGTTTAGCGGTGTACAATGAGCAGTTCTTC. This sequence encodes CASSFVSLAVYNEQFF.